Shown below are 2 T cell receptor beta chains from a single sample sequenced in a study of T cell responses to AZD1222 COVID-19 vaccine. Some clones are missing from TCRdb's copy, which holds only in-frame ones; the method was immunoSEQ multiplex PCR. Among approximately 140,000 clones listed, 90% to 95% were seen once. The specimen was peripheral blood, collected on day 0 of AZD1222 vaccination. These TCRs come from an adult in good health.

The chain recombines TRBV19 with TRBJ2-1; 10 positions agree with TRBD2. The CDR3 is made up of 16 amino acids. The V segment lost 6 bases and the J segment 6 bases; nucleotides outside the gene matches: 11. The germline V gene has CDR1 LNHDA and CDR2 SQIVND (reference sequence). For the CDR3, the DNA is TGTGCCAGTAGGTCTAGCGGGGGTTGGTCCCGCAATGAGCAGTTCTTC. Translated, it gives CASRSSGGWSRNEQFF.

This sequence joins TRBV7-2 and TRBJ2-7; 10 bases are shared with TRBD2. Trimming took 0 bases from V and 4 from J; bases not matched to a gene: 0. The CDR3 covers 14 residues. CDR1 and CDR2 from the germline V gene are SGHTA and FQGNSA. The CDR3 loop is CASSLASGGYEQYV. CDR3 DNA: TGTGCCAGCAGCTTAGCTAGCGGGGGGTACGAGCAGTACGTC.